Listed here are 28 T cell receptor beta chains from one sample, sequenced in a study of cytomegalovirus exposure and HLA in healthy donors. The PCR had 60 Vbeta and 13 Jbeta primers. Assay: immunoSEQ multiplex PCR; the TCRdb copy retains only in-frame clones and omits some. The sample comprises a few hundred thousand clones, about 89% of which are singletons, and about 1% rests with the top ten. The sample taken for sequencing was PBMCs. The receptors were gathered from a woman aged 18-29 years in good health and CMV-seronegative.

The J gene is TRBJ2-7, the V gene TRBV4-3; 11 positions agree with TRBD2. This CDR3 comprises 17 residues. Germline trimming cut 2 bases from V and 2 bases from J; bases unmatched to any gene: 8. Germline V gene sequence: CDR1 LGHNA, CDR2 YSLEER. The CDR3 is CASSQTITSGSTYEQYF. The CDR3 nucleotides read TGCGCCAGCAGCCAAACTATAACTAGCGGGAGTACCTACGAGCAGTACTTC.

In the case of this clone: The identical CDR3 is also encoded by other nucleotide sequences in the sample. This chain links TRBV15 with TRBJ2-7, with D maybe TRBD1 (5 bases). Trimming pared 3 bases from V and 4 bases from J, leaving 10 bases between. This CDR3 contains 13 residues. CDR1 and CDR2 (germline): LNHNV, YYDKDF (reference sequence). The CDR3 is CATSRAQGYEQYF. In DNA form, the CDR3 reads TGTGCCACCAGCAGGGCCCAGGGTTACGAGCAGTACTTC. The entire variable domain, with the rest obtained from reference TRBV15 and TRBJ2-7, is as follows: DAMVIQNPRYQVTQFGKPVTLSCSQTLNHNVMYWYQQKSSQAPKLLFHYYDKDFNNEADTPDNFQSRRPNTSFCFLDIRSPGLGDTAMYLCATSRAQGYEQYFGPGTRLTVT.

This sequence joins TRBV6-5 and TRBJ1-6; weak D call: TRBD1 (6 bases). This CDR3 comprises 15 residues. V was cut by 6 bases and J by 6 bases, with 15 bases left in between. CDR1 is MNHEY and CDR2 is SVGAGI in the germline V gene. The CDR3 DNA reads TGTGCCAGCAGATACAACAGGGATCCTAATTCACCCCTCCACTTT. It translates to CASRYNRDPNSPLHF.

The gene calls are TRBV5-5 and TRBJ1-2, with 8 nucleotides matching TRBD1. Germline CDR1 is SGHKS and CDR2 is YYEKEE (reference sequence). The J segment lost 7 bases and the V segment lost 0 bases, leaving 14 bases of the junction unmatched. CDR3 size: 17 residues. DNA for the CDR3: TGTGCCAGCAGCTTGGGGACAGGGTCGGCAGGGAGCTTTGGCTACACCTTC. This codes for CASSLGTGSAGSFGYTF.

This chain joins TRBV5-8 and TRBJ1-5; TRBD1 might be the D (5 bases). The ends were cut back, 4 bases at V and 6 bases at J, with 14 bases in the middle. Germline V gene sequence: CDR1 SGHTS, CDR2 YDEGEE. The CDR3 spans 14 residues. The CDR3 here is CASSDTGFGQPQHF. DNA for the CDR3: TGTGCCAGCAGCGATACAGGCTTCGGTCAGCCCCAGCATTTT.

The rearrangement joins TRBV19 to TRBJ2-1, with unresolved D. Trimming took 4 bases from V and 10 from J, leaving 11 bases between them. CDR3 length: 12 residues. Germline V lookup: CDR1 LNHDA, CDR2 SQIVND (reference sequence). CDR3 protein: CASSTLGLEQFF. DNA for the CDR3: TGTGCCAGTAGTACCCTGGGCTTGGAGCAGTTCTTC. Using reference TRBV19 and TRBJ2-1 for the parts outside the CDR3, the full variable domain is DGGITQSPKYLFRKEGQNVTLSCEQNLNHDAMYWYRQDPGQGLRLIYYSQIVNDFQKGDIAEGYSVSREKKESFPLTVTSAQKNPTAFYLCASSTLGLEQFFGPGTRLTVL.

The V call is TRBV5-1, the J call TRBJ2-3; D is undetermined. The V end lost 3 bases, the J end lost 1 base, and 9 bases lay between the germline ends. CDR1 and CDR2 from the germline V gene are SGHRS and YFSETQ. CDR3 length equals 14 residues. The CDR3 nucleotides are TGCGCCAGCAGCTCCCCGGCGGGCACAGATACGCAGTATTTT. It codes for CASSSPAGTDTQYF.

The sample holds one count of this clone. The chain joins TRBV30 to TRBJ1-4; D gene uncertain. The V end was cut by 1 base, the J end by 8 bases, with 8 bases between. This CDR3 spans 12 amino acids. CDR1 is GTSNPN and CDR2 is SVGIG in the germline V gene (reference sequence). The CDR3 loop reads CAWSGGSEKLFF. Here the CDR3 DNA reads TGTGCCTGGAGTGGAGGCAGCGAAAAACTGTTTTTT.

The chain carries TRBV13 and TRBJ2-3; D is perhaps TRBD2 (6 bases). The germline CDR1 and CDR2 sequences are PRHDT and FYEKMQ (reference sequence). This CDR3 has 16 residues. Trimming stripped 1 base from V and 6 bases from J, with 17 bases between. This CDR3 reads CASSLELAALGDTQYF. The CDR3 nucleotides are TGTGCCAGCAGCTTAGAGTTAGCGGCCCTAGGGGATACGCAGTATTTT.

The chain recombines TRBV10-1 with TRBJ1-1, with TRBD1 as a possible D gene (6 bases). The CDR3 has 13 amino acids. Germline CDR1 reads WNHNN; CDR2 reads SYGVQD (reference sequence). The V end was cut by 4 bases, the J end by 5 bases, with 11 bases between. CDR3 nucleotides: TGCGCCAGCAGTGGCAGGGGAATAACTGAAGCTTTCTTT. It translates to CASSGRGITEAFF.

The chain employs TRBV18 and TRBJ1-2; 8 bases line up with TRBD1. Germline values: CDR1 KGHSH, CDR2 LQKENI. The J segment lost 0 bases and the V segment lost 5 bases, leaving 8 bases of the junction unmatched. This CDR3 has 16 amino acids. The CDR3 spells CASSRQGPDPNYGYTF. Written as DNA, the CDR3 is TGTGCCAGCTCAAGACAGGGGCCGGACCCTAACTATGGCTACACCTTC.

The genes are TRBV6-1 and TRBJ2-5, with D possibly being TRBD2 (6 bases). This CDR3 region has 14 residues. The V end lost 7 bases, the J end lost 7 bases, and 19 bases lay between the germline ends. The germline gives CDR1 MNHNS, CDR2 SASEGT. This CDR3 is CASTQPGVTGTQYF. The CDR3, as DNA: TGTGCCAGCACCCAACCGGGGGTAACGGGGACCCAGTACTTC.

The CDR3 DNA is TGTGCCAGCAGTTTATTAGGCGTCGAAGGGGCGTTTCAAGAGACCCAGTACTTC. Protein sequence: CASSLLGVEGAFQETQYF. The chain is built from TRBV27 and TRBJ2-5, with D perhaps TRBD1 (5 bases). This CDR3 is built from 18 residues. Per the germline V gene, CDR1 is MNHEY and CDR2 is SMNVEV (reference sequence). V lost 1 base and J lost 2, with 20 bases in between.

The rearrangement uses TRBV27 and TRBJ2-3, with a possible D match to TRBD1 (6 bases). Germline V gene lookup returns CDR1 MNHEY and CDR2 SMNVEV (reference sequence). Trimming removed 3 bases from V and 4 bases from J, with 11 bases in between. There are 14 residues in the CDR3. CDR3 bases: TGTGCCAGCAGTTTCCAGGGGCGAGCAGATACGCAGTATTTT. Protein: CASSFQGRADTQYF.

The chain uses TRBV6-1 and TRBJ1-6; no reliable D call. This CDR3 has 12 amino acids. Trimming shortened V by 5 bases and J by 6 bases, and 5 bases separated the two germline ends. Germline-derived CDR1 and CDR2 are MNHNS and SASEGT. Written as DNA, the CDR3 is TGTGCCAGCAGTTTCGTTAATTCACCCCTCCACTTT. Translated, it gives CASSFVNSPLHF.

CDR3 nucleotide sequence: TGTGCCAGCAGCTCCGGGATCACAGATACGCAGTATTTT. This translates into CASSSGITDTQYF. This chain uses TRBV9 with TRBJ2-3; possibly TRBD2 for D (5 bases). This CDR3 has 13 amino acids. V was trimmed by 4 bases and J by 2 bases, leaving 8 bases between them. Germline assignment: CDR1 SGDLS and CDR2 YYNGEE. Full variable domain (rest looked up from reference TRBV9 and TRBJ2-3): DSGVTQTPKHLITATGQRVTLRCSPRSGDLSVYWYQQSLDQGLQFLIQYYNGEERAKGNILERFSAQQFPDLHSELNLSSLELGDSALYFCASSSGITDTQYFGPGTRLTVL.

CDR3 sequence: CASSESTGDRVFF. The CDR3 DNA reads TGCGCCAGCAGTGAGTCGACCGGGGACAGGGTATTCTTT. The rearrangement joins TRBV10-1 to TRBJ1-1; 9 positions agree with TRBD1. The CDR3 covers 13 residues. From germline, CDR1 is WNHNN and CDR2 SYGVQD (reference sequence). V shed 0 bases, J shed 14 bases, and the junction held 7 bases outside the gene matches.

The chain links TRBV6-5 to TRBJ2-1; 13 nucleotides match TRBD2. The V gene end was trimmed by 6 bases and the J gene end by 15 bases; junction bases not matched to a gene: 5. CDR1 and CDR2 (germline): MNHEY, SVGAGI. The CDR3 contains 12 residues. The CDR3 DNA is TGTGCCAGCAGAACTAGCGGGAGGGCCCCGTTCTTC. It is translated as CASRTSGRAPFF.

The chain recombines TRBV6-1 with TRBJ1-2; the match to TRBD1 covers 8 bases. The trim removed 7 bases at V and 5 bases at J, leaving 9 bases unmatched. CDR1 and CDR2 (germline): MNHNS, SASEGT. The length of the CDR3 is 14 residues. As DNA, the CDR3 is TGTGCCAGCATTCCCGACAGGGGCTTTTATGGCTACACCTTC. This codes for CASIPDRGFYGYTF.

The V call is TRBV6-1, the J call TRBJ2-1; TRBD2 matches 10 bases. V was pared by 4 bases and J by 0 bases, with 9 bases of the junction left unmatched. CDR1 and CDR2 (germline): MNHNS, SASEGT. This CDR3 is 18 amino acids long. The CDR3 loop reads CASSVTSGSWSSYNEQFF. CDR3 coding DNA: TGTGCCAGCAGTGTGACTAGCGGGTCATGGAGCTCCTACAATGAGCAGTTCTTC.

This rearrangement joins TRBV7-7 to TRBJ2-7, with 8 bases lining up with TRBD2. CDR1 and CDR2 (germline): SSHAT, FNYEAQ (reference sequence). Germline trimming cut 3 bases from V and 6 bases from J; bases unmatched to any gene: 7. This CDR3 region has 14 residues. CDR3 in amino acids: CASSLGGAGGEQYF. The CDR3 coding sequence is TGTGCCAGCAGCTTGGGTGGCGCGGGGGGCGAGCAGTACTTC.

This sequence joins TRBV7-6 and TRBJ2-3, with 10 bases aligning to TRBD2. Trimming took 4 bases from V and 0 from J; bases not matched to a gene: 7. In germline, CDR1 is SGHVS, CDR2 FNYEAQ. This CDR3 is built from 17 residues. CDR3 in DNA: TGTGCCAGCAGCTACGGACTAGCGGCTTATAGCACAGATACGCAGTATTTT. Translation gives CASSYGLAAYSTDTQYF. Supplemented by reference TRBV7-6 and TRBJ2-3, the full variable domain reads GAGVSQSPRYKVTKRGQDVALRCDPISGHVSLYWYRQALGQGPEFLTYFNYEAQQDKSGLPNDRFSAERPEGSISTLTIQRTEQRDSAMYRCASSYGLAAYSTDTQYFGPGTRLTVL.

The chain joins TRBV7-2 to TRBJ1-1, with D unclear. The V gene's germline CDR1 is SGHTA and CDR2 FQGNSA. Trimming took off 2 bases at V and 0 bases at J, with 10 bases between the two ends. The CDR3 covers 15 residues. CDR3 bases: TGTGCCAGCAGCTTAAGCCCGGGGATGAACACTGAAGCTTTCTTT. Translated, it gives CASSLSPGMNTEAFF. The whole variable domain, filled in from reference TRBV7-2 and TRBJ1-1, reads GAGVSQSPSNKVTEKGKDVELRCDPISGHTALYWYRQSLGQGLEFLIYFQGNSAPDKSGLPSDRFSAERTGGSVSTLTIQRTQQEDSAVYLCASSLSPGMNTEAFFGQGTRLTVV.

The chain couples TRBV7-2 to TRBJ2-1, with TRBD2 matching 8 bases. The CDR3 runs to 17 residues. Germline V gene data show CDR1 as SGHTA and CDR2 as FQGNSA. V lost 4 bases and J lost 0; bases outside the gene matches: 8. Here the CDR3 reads CASSSRGSGVSYNEQFF. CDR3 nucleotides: TGTGCCAGCAGCTCGCGAGGTAGCGGGGTCTCCTACAATGAGCAGTTCTTC.

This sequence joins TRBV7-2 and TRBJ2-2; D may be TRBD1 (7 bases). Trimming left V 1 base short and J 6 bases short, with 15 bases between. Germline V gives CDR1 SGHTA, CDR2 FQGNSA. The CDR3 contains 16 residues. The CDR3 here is CASSLVGGGAAGELFF. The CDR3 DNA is TGTGCCAGCAGCTTAGTTGGAGGGGGCGCAGCCGGGGAGCTGTTTTTT.

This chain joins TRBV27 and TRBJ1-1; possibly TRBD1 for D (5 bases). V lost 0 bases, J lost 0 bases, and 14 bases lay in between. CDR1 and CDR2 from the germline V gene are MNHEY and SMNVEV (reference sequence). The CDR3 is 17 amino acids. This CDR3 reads CASSLSGRAPMNTEAFF. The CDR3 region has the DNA TGTGCCAGCAGTTTATCGGGCAGGGCACCAATGAACACTGAAGCTTTCTTT.

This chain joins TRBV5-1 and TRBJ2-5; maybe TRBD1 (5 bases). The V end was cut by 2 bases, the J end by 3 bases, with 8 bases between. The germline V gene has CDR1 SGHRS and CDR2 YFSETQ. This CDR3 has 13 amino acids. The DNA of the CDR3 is TGCGCCAGCAGCTTAGGGGTGGAAGAGACCCAGTACTTC. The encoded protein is CASSLGVEETQYF.

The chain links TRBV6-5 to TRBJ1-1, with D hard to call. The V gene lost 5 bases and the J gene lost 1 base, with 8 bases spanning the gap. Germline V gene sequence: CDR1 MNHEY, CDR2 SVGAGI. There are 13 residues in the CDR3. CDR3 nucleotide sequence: TGTGCCAGCAGTGAACAGAGGAACACTGAAGCTTTCTTT. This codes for CASSEQRNTEAFF.